This T cell receptor beta chain was sequenced in a study of T cell responses to AZD1222 COVID-19 vaccine. The assay was immunoSEQ multiplex PCR, and TCRdb's table has in-frame clones only and misses some. The sample holds more than 100,000 clones; about nine tenths are singletons and the top ten take about 7.4%. Study outcomes and limitations: It should be noted that donors were predominantly white British and more often female, and clonal diversity was possibly underestimated.

With respect to this clone: Its antigen is not known.

The clonotype comes from an adult in good health. Sequencing was performed on peripheral blood, taken on day 0 of AZD1222 vaccination.

The CDR3 protein is CASSDTPGLAPPQETQYF. The CDR3 DNA sequence: TGCGCCAGCAGCGACACCCCTGGACTAGCCCCTCCACAAGAGACCCAGTACTTC. V gene TRBV10-2 combines with J gene TRBJ2-5, with TRBD2 identical over 8 bases. Germline CDR1 and CDR2: WSHSY and SAAADI. The CDR3 runs 18 residues. V shed 6 bases, J shed 2 bases, and the junction held 17 bases outside the gene matches.